What follows is one TCR beta chain and its context. The trim removed 4 bases at V and 4 bases at J, leaving 7 bases unmatched. This CDR3 has 15 residues. Germline V gives CDR1 MGHRA, CDR2 YSYEKL. Cells sorted as Tregs were CD4+, CD25+ and CD127-/low. One entry per CDR3 protein results from TCRdb running MiXCR on the 5' RACE reads. The sample has tens of thousands of distinct CDR3 sequences; roughly a fifth are singletons. The receptor was isolated from a female donor with breast cancer. Sequencing input: Tregs sorted from blood. V is TRBV4-1 and J is TRBJ2-3; the match to TRBD2 covers 8 bases. The CDR3, as DNA: TGCGCCAGCAGCCCCTCCCCGGGGGGGGCAGATACGCAGTATTTT. Protein product: CASSPSPGGADTQYF.